What follows describes a single TCR beta chain. Antigen unknown. The sample comes from a study of graft-versus-host responses after intestinal transplantation. Study-level results: Recipient-marrow GvH clones were detected, some having first appeared in ileum or blood.

V was cut by 0 bases and J by 0 bases, with 7 bases left in between. From germline, CDR1 is SGHNT and CDR2 YYREEE (reference sequence). The CDR3 is made up of 14 amino acids. Repertoires were generated with immunoSEQ multiplex PCR, while TCRdb's copy carries only in-frame clones and drops some. The sample has around 87,000 clones; 80% to 95% are singletons. This sequence originates from a human donor who was the organ donor for an intestinal transplant. This chain uses TRBV5-4 with TRBJ2-7, with D tentatively TRBD2 (5 bases). This sample comprised unstimulated CD8+ T cells sorted from spleen or lymph node cells, obtained before transplant. CDR3 nucleotide sequence: TGTGCCAGCAGCTTGGAACGGGACTCCTACGAGCAGTACTTC. Translating it yields CASSLERDSYEQYF.